Presented here are 12 T cell receptor beta chains from one specimen sequenced in a study of blood T cell repertoires in COVID-19 (dated by TCRdb to about 2020). Preparation of the library involved the immunoSEQ multiplex PCR assay. Sourced from immuneACCESS, this table was stored by TCRdb with only in-frame sequences that have V and J called. A share of the clones is absent; for the studies checked, an unresolved V gene accounts for under half, and the remainder has no known explanation. The sample profile shows around 180,000 clones; 70% to 90% of them were found once. The ten largest clones add up to around 1.9% of the sample. The sequenced sample was peripheral blood. These receptors all come from a man between 70 and 80 years old with active or convalescent COVID-19.

This chain joins TRBV14 and TRBJ2-1; D gene uncertain. V shed 1 base and J shed 0 bases, with 7 bases lying between them. Looked up from germline, CDR1 is SGHDN and CDR2 is FVKESK. This CDR3 is built from 15 residues. The CDR3 DNA reads as TGTGCCAGCAGCCAAGGAGTCCACTCCTACAATGAGCAGTTCTTC. It yields the protein CASSQGVHSYNEQFF.

This clone was recorded once. V and J are TRBV7-2 and TRBJ1-5; D gene uncertain. Per germline, CDR1 SGHTA and CDR2 FQGNSA. The CDR3 is 16 residues long. Deletions cut 5 bases from V and 6 bases from J, with 20 bases between. In nucleotides, the CDR3 is TGTGCCAGCAGCCCCCGGACCGGAGGCTATAGTCAGCCCCAGCATTTT. It specifies CASSPRTGGYSQPQHF.

This clone has more than one count but fewer than ten. The J gene is TRBJ2-3, the V gene TRBV6-2 or TRBV6-3, with 9 bases fitting TRBD2. Trimming at V came to 6 bases and at J to 7 bases, leaving 8 bases not matched to a gene. This CDR3 contains 14 residues. The germline gives CDR1 MNHEY, CDR2 SVGEGT. The CDR3 coding sequence is TGTGCCAGCAGCCGTAGCGGGGGAGATAATACGCAGTATTTT. As protein: CASSRSGGDNTQYF.

This clone was picked up one time. DNA of the CDR3: TGTGCCAGCAGCCCTACAGGGTTGTCGGAGCAGTTCTTC. It translates to CASSPTGLSEQFF. The chain combines TRBV5-5 with TRBJ2-1; D possibly corresponds to TRBD1 (6 bases). The length of the CDR3 is 13 residues. V lost 4 bases, J lost 10 bases, and 15 bases lay in between. Germline CDR1 reads SGHKS; CDR2 reads YYEKEE (reference sequence). Full variable domain (remainder filled in from reference TRBV5-5 and TRBJ2-1): DAGVTQSPTHLIKTRGQQVTLRCSPISGHKSVSWYQQVLGQGPQFIFQYYEKEERGRGNFPDRFSARQFPNYSSELNVNALLLGDSALYLCASSPTGLSEQFFGPGTRLTVL.

The chain employs TRBV6-5 and TRBJ2-2; no clear D gene. Germline-derived CDR1 and CDR2 are MNHEY and SVGAGI. Trimming shortened V by 1 base and J by 2 bases, and 11 bases separated the two germline ends. This CDR3 has 16 amino acids. In DNA, the CDR3 is TGTGCCAGCAGTTACTTCCAAACTTCTAACACCGGGGAGCTGTTTTTT. This gives the protein CASSYFQTSNTGELFF.

The chain is built from TRBV6-2 or TRBV6-3 and TRBJ2-3; possibly TRBD1 for D (5 bases). Germline-derived CDR1 and CDR2 are MNHEY and SVGEGT. The germline V and J ends were trimmed by 2 bases and 0 bases, with 18 bases remaining between them. The CDR3 totals 18 residues. Here the CDR3 DNA reads TGTGCCAGCAGTTACCCATCGTGGCGGACAACTAGCACAGATACGCAGTATTTT. It translates to CASSYPSWRTTSTDTQYF.

Concerning this clone itself: At one of its ends the junction is not consistent with the germline gene, which may arise from a read error. The V and J genes are TRBV6-6 and TRBJ2-7; perhaps TRBD2 as D (6 bases). Germline V gives CDR1 MNHNY, CDR2 SVGAGI (reference sequence). The CDR3 consists of 14 residues. CDR3 DNA sequence: TGTGCCAGCACCTTTGGGACTGAGGGCTACGAGCAGTGCTTC. Protein: CASTFGTEGYEQCF.

V usage is TRBV7-2 and J usage is TRBJ2-5; no firm D call. V lost 1 base and J lost 5, with 11 bases in between. Germline CDR1 is SGHTA and CDR2 is FQGNSA. The CDR3 length is 14 residues. The CDR3 bases are TGTGCCAGCAGCTTAGATCCGGGTGGCGAGACCCAGTACTTC. This encodes CASSLDPGGETQYF.

The CDR3 nucleotides read TGTGCCAGCTCACCACCGATGACTGGATCTGAAGCTTTCTTT. Amino acid sequence: CASSPPMTGSEAFF. V gene TRBV18 combines with J gene TRBJ1-1, with D unclear. CDR1 is KGHSH and CDR2 is LQKENI in the germline V gene. V lost 0 bases to trimming and J lost 6 bases, with 11 bases between them. The CDR3 has 14 residues.

The chain links TRBV19 to TRBJ2-3, with 11 nucleotides matching TRBD2. V lost 6 bases, J lost 2 bases, and 10 bases stayed unmatched. This CDR3 is built from 17 residues. CDR1 and CDR2 (germline): LNHDA, SQIVND (reference sequence). Here the CDR3 DNA reads TGTGCCAGTAGGTTAGCGGGAGGGGTTCCTCCCACAGATACGCAGTATTTT. This codes for CASRLAGGVPPTDTQYF.

This chain connects TRBV28 to TRBJ2-7, with D unclear. CDR1 is MDHEN and CDR2 is SYDVKM in the germline V gene. The CDR3 spans 16 residues. Trimming removed 1 base at V and 0 bases at J, with 13 bases between. This CDR3 is CASSLSPRQRSYEQYF. In nucleotides, the CDR3 is TGTGCCAGCAGTTTATCACCTCGGCAGCGCTCCTACGAGCAGTACTTC.

This rearrangement joins TRBV28 to TRBJ2-7; TRBD2 agrees at 11 bases. Germline-derived CDR1 and CDR2 are MDHEN and SYDVKM. The CDR3 runs 14 residues. V trimming: 8 bases; J trimming: 4 bases; junction bases outside the gene matches: 7. The CDR3: CASAASGGFYEQYF. DNA of the CDR3: TGTGCCAGCGCAGCTAGCGGGGGGTTTTACGAGCAGTACTTC.